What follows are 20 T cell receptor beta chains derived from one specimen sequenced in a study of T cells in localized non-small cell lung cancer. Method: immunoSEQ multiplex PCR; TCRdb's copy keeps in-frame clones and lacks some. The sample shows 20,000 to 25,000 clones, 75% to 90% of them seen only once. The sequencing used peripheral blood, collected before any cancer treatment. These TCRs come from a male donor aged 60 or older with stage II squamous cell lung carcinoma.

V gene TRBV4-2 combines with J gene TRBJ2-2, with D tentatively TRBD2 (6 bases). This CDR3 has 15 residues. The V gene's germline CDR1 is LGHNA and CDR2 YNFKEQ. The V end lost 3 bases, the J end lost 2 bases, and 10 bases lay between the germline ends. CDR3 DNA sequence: TGTGCCAGCAGCCAGATTAGCGGAAACACCGGGGAGCTGTTTTTT. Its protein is CASSQISGNTGELFF.

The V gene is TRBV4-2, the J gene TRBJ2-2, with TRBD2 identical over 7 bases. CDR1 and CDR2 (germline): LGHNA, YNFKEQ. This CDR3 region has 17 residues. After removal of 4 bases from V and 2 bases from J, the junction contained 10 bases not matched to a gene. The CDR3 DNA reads TGTGCCAGCAGCCCCTCTTTGGGGGGGAGTAACACCGGGGAGCTGTTTTTT. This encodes CASSPSLGGSNTGELFF.

This CDR3 reads CASSSRTYGYTF. The CDR3 region has the DNA TGTGCCAGCAGTTCAAGGACCTATGGCTACACCTTC. The rearrangement links TRBV28 to TRBJ1-2; D is unclear. Germline V gene sequence: CDR1 MDHEN, CDR2 SYDVKM. The CDR3 runs 12 residues. V lost 4 bases to trimming and J lost 4 bases, with 7 bases between them.

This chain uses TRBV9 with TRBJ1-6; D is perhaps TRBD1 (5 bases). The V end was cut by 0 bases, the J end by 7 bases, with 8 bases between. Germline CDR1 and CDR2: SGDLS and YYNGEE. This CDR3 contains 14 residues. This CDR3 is CASSVAGDNSPLHF. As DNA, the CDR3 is TGTGCCAGCAGCGTAGCTGGGGACAATTCACCCCTCCACTTT.

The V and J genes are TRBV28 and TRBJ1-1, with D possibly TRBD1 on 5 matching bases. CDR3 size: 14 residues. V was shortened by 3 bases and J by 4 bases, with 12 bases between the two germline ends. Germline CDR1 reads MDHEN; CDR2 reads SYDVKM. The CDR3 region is CASSLFGAFTEAFF. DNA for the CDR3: TGTGCCAGCAGTTTGTTTGGGGCTTTCACTGAAGCTTTCTTT.

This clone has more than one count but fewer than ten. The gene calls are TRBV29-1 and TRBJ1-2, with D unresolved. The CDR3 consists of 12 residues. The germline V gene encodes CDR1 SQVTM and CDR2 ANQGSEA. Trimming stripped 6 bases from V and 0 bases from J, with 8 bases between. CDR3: CSVSTANYGYTF. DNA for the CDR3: TGCAGCGTCTCGACGGCTAACTATGGCTACACCTTC.

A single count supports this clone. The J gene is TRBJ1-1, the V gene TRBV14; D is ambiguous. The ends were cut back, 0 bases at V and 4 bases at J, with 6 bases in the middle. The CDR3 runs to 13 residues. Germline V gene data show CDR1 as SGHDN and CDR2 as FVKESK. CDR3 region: CASSQDRGTEAFF. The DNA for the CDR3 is TGTGCCAGCAGCCAAGATCGAGGCACTGAAGCTTTCTTT.

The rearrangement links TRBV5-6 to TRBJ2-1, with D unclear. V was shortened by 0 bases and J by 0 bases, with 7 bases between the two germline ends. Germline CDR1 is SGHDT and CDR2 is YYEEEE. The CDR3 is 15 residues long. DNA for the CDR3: TGTGCCAGCAGCTTGGACGGCGGCTCCTACAATGAGCAGTTCTTC. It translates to CASSLDGGSYNEQFF.

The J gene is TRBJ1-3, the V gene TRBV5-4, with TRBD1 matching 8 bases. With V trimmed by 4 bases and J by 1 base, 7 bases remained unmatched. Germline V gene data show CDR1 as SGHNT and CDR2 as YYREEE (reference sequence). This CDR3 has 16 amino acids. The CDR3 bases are TGTGCCAGCAGCCAGACAGGGGAAGGGTCTGGAAACACCATATATTTT. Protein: CASSQTGEGSGNTIYF.

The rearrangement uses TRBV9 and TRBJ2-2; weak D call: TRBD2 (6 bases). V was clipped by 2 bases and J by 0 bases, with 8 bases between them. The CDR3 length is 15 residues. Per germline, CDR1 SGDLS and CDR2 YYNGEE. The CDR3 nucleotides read TGTGCCAGCAGCGTCGCGGGATCGAACACCGGGGAGCTGTTTTTT. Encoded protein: CASSVAGSNTGELFF.

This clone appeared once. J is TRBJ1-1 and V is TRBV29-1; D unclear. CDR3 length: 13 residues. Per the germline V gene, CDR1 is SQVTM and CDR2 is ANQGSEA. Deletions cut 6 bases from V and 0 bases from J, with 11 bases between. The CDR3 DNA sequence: TGCAGCGTAGCAGCGAACCTGAACACTGAAGCTTTCTTT. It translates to CSVAANLNTEAFF.

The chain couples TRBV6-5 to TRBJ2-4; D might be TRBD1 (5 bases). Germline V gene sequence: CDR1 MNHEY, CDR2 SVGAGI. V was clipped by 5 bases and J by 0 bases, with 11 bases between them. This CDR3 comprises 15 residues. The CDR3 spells CASSQGILAKNIQYF. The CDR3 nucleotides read TGTGCCAGCAGTCAGGGAATACTAGCCAAAAACATTCAGTACTTC.

The CDR3 coding sequence is TGTGCCTGGAGTGTACCAGGGGGCTCAGATACGCAGTATTTT. Translation: CAWSVPGGSDTQYF. This sequence joins TRBV30 and TRBJ2-3, with 8 positions matching TRBD1. CDR1 GTSNPN and CDR2 SVGIG come from the germline V gene (reference sequence). Trimming took 0 bases from V and 4 from J; bases not matched to a gene: 3. The CDR3 totals 14 residues.

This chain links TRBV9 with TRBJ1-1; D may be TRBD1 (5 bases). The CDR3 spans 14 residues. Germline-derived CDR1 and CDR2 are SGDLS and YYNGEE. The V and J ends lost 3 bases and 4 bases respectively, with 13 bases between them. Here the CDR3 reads CASSEDTSFTEAFF. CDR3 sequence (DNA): TGTGCCAGCAGCGAGGACACATCCTTCACTGAAGCTTTCTTT.

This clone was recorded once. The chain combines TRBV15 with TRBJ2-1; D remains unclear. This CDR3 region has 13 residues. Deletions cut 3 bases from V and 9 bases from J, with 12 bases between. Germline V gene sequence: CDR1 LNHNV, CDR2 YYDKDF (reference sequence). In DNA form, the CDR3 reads TGTGCCACCAGCAGGCATCAAGGCAGTGAGCAGTTCTTC. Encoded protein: CATSRHQGSEQFF.

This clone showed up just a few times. The CDR3 sequence: CASSLRQGNSPLHF. CDR3 coding DNA: TGTGCCAGCAGCTTGAGGCAGGGAAATTCACCCCTCCACTTT. This sequence joins TRBV11-1 and TRBJ1-6; D possibly corresponds to TRBD1 (5 bases). The CDR3 is made up of 14 amino acids. V shed 3 bases and J shed 7 bases, with 10 bases lying between them. Germline V gene data show CDR1 as SGHAT and CDR2 as FQDESV (reference sequence).

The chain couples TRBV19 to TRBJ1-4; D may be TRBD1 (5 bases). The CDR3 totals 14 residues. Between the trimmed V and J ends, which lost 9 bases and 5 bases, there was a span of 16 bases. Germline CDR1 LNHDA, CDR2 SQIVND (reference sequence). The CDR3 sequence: CASAERQKNEKLFF. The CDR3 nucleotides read TGTGCCAGCGCCGAAAGACAGAAAAATGAAAAACTGTTTTTT.

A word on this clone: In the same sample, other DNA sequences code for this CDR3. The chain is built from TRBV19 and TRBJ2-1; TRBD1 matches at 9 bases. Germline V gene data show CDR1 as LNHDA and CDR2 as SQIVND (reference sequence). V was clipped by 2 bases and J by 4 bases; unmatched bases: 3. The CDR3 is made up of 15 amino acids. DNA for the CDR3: TGTGCCAGTAGTATACCGGGACAGGGATACAATGAGCAGTTCTTC. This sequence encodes CASSIPGQGYNEQFF. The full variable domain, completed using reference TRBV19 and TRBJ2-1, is DGGITQSPKYLFRKEGQNVTLSCEQNLNHDAMYWYRQDPGQGLRLIYYSQIVNDFQKGDIAEGYSVSREKKESFPLTVTSAQKNPTAFYLCASSIPGQGYNEQFFGPGTRLTVL.

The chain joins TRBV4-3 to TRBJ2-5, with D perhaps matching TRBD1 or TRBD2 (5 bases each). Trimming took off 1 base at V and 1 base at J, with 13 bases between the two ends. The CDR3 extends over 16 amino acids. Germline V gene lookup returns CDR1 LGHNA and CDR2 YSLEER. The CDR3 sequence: CASSQAWGGSQETQYF. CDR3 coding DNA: TGCGCCAGCAGCCAAGCCTGGGGCGGGTCCCAAGAGACCCAGTACTTC.

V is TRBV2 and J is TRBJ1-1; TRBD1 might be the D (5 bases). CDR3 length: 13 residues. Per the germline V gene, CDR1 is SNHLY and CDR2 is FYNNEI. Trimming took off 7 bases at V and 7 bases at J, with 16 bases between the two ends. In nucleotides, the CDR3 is TGTGCCAGCATTCCCTTGGGGGGGGATGAAGCTTTCTTT. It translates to CASIPLGGDEAFF.